The 25 T cell receptor beta chains in this list originate from one sample, sequenced in a study of T cell clones after liver transplantation. Assay used: immunoSEQ multiplex PCR; TCRdb lists only in-frame clones, some missing. This table has 55,000 to 75,000 clones, about two thirds appearing once. Source: CD4+ T cells from blood, taken at the approximately 15-month timepoint. The receptor source for this set is a human patient who received a liver transplant. Some of the T cells might come from the graft donor.

The V and J genes are TRBV5-8 and TRBJ1-5; D is ambiguous. This CDR3 contains 13 residues. V lost 0 bases to trimming and J lost 7 bases, with 8 bases between them. Germline CDR1 reads SGHTS; CDR2 reads YDEGEE. CDR3 sequence reads: CASSLAVLQPQHF. CDR3 coding DNA: TGTGCCAGCAGCTTGGCAGTTCTGCAGCCCCAGCATTTT.

This clone was observed a single time. The chain is built from TRBV5-8 and TRBJ2-3; TRBD2 matches 11 bases. This CDR3 is built from 16 residues. Germline V gene sequence: CDR1 SGHTS, CDR2 YDEGEE. Germline trimming cut 2 bases from V and 6 bases from J; bases unmatched to any gene: 8. The DNA for the CDR3 is TGTGCCAGCAGCTTTCTAGCGGGGGGACCCGGGGATACGCAGTATTTT. The encoded protein is CASSFLAGGPGDTQYF.

V is TRBV4-2 and J is TRBJ2-7; no firm D call. The V gene's germline CDR1 is LGHNA and CDR2 YNFKEQ. V shed 4 bases and J shed 2 bases, with 18 bases lying between them. The CDR3 totals 16 residues. CDR3: CASSPRTGSAPYEQYF. The CDR3 nucleotides read TGTGCCAGCAGCCCACGGACGGGCTCAGCTCCCTACGAGCAGTACTTC.

This clone showed up just a few times. The chain has TRBV9 and TRBJ1-2; 8 positions match TRBD1. Looked up from germline, CDR1 is SGDLS and CDR2 is YYNGEE. The CDR3 length is 13 residues. V lost 7 bases and J lost 5; bases outside the gene matches: 7. CDR3 loop: CASSRTGTYGYTF. CDR3 nucleotide sequence: TGTGCCAGCTCCCGGACAGGGACATATGGCTACACCTTC.

The chain joins TRBV18 to TRBJ1-1; no firm D call. Germline loops: CDR1 KGHSH, CDR2 LQKENI. There are 12 residues in the CDR3. Deletions cut 2 bases from V and 5 bases from J, with 6 bases between. The CDR3 region is CASSPVRTEAFF. The CDR3 DNA reads as TGTGCCAGCTCACCAGTGAGGACTGAAGCTTTCTTT.

This clone showed up just once. CDR3 loop: CASADRGPEAFF. CDR3 DNA sequence: TGTGCCAGTGCAGACAGGGGGCCTGAAGCTTTCTTT. The chain links TRBV19 to TRBJ1-1; 10 bases are shared with TRBD1. V lost 8 bases, J lost 6 bases, and 3 bases stayed unmatched. Germline V gives CDR1 LNHDA, CDR2 SQIVND (reference sequence). The CDR3 has 12 residues.

A single count supports this clone. The gene calls are TRBV19 and TRBJ2-1, with 8 bases matching TRBD1. Germline V gene lookup returns CDR1 LNHDA and CDR2 SQIVND (reference sequence). The CDR3 is 15 residues long. The V and J ends lost 3 bases and 2 bases, in that order; junction bases with no gene match: 3. The CDR3 bases are TGTGCCAGTAGTATCGGACAGGGTCCCTACAATGAGCAGTTCTTC. This gives the protein CASSIGQGPYNEQFF.

This chain links TRBV11-2 with TRBJ2-7; D not certain. Trimming took off 2 bases at V and 0 bases at J, with 5 bases between the two ends. The CDR3 has 13 amino acids. CDR1 and CDR2 from the germline V gene are SGHAT and FQNNGV. CDR3 in DNA: TGTGCCAGCAGCTTAAGGAGCTCCTACGAGCAGTACGTC. It translates to CASSLRSSYEQYV.

The chain couples TRBV5-1 to TRBJ2-1; TRBD2 might be the D (6 bases). The V end was cut by 2 bases, the J end by 5 bases, with 8 bases between. The CDR3 loop spans 13 amino acids. Germline V gene lookup returns CDR1 SGHRS and CDR2 YFSETQ. The CDR3 DNA reads as TGCGCCAGCAGCTTCGGAGGGGACAATGAGCAGTTCTTC. It specifies CASSFGGDNEQFF.

The genes are TRBV11-3 and TRBJ2-7; maybe TRBD2 (5 bases). V gave up 6 bases and J gave up 2 bases, with 14 bases separating them. This CDR3 spans 14 amino acids. The germline V gene has CDR1 SGHNT and CDR2 YENEEA. Written as DNA, the CDR3 is TGTGCCAGCAGTCCCACCGGGGATACCTACGAGCAGTACGTC. Its protein product is CASSPTGDTYEQYV.

This clone showed up just a few times. The chain recombines TRBV29-1 with TRBJ2-2; TRBD2 agrees at 7 bases. Unmatched junction bases numbered 4, after V lost 3 bases and J lost 3 bases. Per germline, CDR1 SQVTM and CDR2 ANQGSEA. CDR3 length: 14 amino acids. The CDR3 protein is CSVDGREHTGELFF. CDR3 in DNA: TGCAGCGTTGATGGGCGGGAGCACACCGGGGAGCTGTTTTTT.

The gene calls are TRBV7-9 and TRBJ2-7; D may be TRBD2 (6 bases). V was pared by 4 bases and J by 2 bases, with 12 bases between. The CDR3 is 14 residues long. CDR1 is SEHNR and CDR2 is FQNEAQ in the germline V gene (reference sequence). CDR3 bases: TGTGCCAGCAGCTACGGGACTCCACCCTACGAGCAGTACGTC. Translating gives CASSYGTPPYEQYV.

This chain joins TRBV21-1 and TRBJ2-2. TRBV21-1 is a pseudogene segment. The CDR3 loop spans 14 amino acids. The CDR3 nucleotides are TGTGCCAGCAGCAAATGGGCGGCTTCCGGGGAGCTGTTTTTT. Residues: CASSKWAASGELFF.

The chain uses TRBV7-9 and TRBJ1-4, with D maybe TRBD1 (6 bases). This CDR3 has 15 amino acids. V lost 4 bases to trimming and J lost 0 bases, with 9 bases between them. CDR1 is SEHNR, CDR2 FQNEAQ, per germline (reference sequence). The CDR3 DNA reads as TGTGCCAGCAGCTCAGGGGACGCAACTAATGAAAAACTGTTTTTT. This codes for CASSSGDATNEKLFF.

This clone has just a few counts. The V call is TRBV11-2, the J call TRBJ2-2; 13 nucleotides agree with TRBD2. The germline V gene has CDR1 SGHAT and CDR2 FQNNGV. The junction had 11 bases not matched to a gene; V was cut back by 5 bases and J by 8 bases. CDR3 length equals 17 residues. DNA for the CDR3: TGTGCCAGCAGCCCCACTCGACTAGCGGGAGGCCGGGGGGAGCTGTTTTTT. Translated, it gives CASSPTRLAGGRGELFF.

This clone was found once. Relative to the germline gene, one junction end is altered; a read error may explain this. The chain uses TRBV28 and TRBJ1-3; 10 nucleotides agree with TRBD1. This CDR3 region has 18 residues. In germline, CDR1 is MDHEN, CDR2 SYDVKM. CDR3 sequence: CASRPGTGVLGSGNTIYF. The CDR3 nucleotides are TGTGCGAGCAGGCCCGGGACAGGGGTATTAGGCTCTGGAAACACCATATATTTT.

In this sample, this clone turned up a few times. The gene calls are TRBV7-9 and TRBJ2-1, with 8 bases aligning to TRBD1. This CDR3 region has 13 residues. V dropped 5 bases and J dropped 10; count of bases not matched to a gene: 7. CDR1 and CDR2 from the germline V gene are SEHNR and FQNEAQ (reference sequence). The CDR3 sequence is CASSPGGDREQFF. The CDR3 region has the DNA TGTGCCAGCAGCCCAGGGGGCGACAGAGAGCAGTTCTTC.

The chain couples TRBV29-1 to TRBJ2-7, with D unresolved. This CDR3 is 11 amino acids long. Trimming stripped 5 bases from V and 5 bases from J, with 10 bases between. CDR1 is SQVTM, CDR2 ANQGSEA, per germline. CDR3 residues: CSVTVVNEQYF. The CDR3 region has the DNA TGCAGCGTTACCGTAGTCAACGAGCAGTACTTC.

The rearrangement joins TRBV4-3 to TRBJ1-4; D is unresolved. Germline V lookup: CDR1 LGHNA, CDR2 YSLEER. With 1 base removed from V and 8 bases from J, the gap between germline ends came to 5 bases. CDR3 length: 12 residues. DNA of the CDR3: TGCGCCAGCAGCCAAGTACCCGAAAAACTGTTTTTT. Its translation: CASSQVPEKLFF.

The chain recombines TRBV19 with TRBJ1-2; no clear D. Germline assignment: CDR1 LNHDA and CDR2 SQIVND (reference sequence). The CDR3 spans 12 residues. V lost 4 bases and J 5 bases, leaving 8 bases between the germline ends. This chain's CDR3 is CASSTPGYGYTF. The CDR3 DNA reads as TGTGCCAGTAGTACCCCGGGATATGGCTACACCTTC.

The sample holds a few counts of this clone. The rearrangement uses TRBV6-1 and TRBJ1-4; D not resolved. V lost 7 bases to trimming and J lost 4 bases, with 16 bases between them. The length of the CDR3 is 15 residues. Germline values: CDR1 MNHNS, CDR2 SASEGT. This CDR3 is CASTKNEANNEKLFF. The CDR3 region has the DNA TGTGCCAGCACAAAAAACGAGGCTAATAATGAAAAACTGTTTTTT.

The chain carries TRBV2 and TRBJ1-4; 7 nucleotides agree with TRBD1. The CDR3 consists of 14 residues. Germline trimming cut 3 bases from V and 4 bases from J; bases unmatched to any gene: 2. CDR1 is SNHLY and CDR2 is FYNNEI in the germline V gene. DNA for the CDR3: TGTGCCAGCAGTGAGCAGGGGGTTAATGAAAAACTGTTTTTT. Encoded protein: CASSEQGVNEKLFF.

This chain connects TRBV6-1 to TRBJ2-3; TRBD2 agrees at 8 bases. Germline assignment: CDR1 MNHNS and CDR2 SASEGT. The V segment lost 8 bases and the J segment 4 bases; nucleotides outside the gene matches: 2. The CDR3 loop spans 12 amino acids. The chain's CDR3 is CASVGGADTQYF. The CDR3 DNA is TGTGCCAGCGTCGGGGGGGCAGATACGCAGTATTTT.

V usage is TRBV19 and J usage is TRBJ2-4, with D perhaps TRBD1 (5 bases). Per germline, CDR1 LNHDA and CDR2 SQIVND (reference sequence). V gave up 7 bases and J gave up 6 bases, with 13 bases separating them. The CDR3 contains 13 residues. CDR3 sequence reads: CASKVTGGNIQYF. As DNA, the CDR3 is TGTGCCAGTAAGGTAACAGGTGGAAACATTCAGTACTTC.

V and J are TRBV6-5 and TRBJ2-5; no reliable D call. Trimming removed 2 bases at V and 0 bases at J, with 7 bases between. The CDR3 consists of 14 residues. Per the germline V gene, CDR1 is MNHEY and CDR2 is SVGAGI. DNA of the CDR3: TGTGCCAGCAGTTACGGGAACCACCAAGAGACCCAGTACTTC. This encodes CASSYGNHQETQYF.